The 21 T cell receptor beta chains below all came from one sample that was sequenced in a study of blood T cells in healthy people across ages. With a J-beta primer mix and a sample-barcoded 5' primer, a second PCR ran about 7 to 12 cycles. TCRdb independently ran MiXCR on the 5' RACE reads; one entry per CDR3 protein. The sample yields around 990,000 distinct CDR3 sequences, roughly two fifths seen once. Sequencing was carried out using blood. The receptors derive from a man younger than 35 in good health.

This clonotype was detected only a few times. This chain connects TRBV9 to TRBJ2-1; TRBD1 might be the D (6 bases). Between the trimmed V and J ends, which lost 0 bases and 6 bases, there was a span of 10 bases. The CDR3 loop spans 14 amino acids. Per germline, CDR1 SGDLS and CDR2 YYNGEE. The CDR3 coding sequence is TGTGCCAGCAGCGTAGTACAGGGTGGCAATGAGCAGTTCTTC. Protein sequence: CASSVVQGGNEQFF.

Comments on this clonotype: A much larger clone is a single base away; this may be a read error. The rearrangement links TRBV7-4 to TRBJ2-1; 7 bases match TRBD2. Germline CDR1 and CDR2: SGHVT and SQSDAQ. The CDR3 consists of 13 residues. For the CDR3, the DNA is TGTGCCAGCAGCGTAGAGACTAGCAATGAGCAGTTATTC. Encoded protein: CASSVETSNEQLF. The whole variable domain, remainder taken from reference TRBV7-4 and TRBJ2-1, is GAGVSQSPRYKVAKRGRDVALRCDSISGHVTLYWYRQTLGQGSEVLTYSQSDAQRDKSGRPSGRFSAERPERSVSTLKIQRTEQGDSAVYLCASSVETSNEQLFGPGTRLTVL.

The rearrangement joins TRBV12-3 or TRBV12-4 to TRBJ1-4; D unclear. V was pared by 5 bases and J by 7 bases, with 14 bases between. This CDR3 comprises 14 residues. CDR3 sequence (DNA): TGTGCCAGCAGTACGCCGGGTTTGAGTGAAAAACTGTTTTTT. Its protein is CASSTPGLSEKLFF.

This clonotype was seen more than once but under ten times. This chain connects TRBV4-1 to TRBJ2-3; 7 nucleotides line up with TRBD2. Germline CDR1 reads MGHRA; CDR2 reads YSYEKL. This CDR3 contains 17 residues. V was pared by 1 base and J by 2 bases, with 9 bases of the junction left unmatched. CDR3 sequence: CASSQVAAGDLTDTQYF. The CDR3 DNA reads TGCGCCAGCAGCCAAGTAGCGGCGGGGGATCTCACAGATACGCAGTATTTT.

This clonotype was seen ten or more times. CDR3 sequence: CAISVGTGPGEQFF. CDR3 DNA: TGTGCCATCAGTGTAGGGACAGGACCCGGAGAGCAGTTCTTC. The chain is built from TRBV10-3 and TRBJ2-1, with 8 bases fitting TRBD1. The ends lost 4 bases at V and 10 bases at J; junction bases unmatched: 9. The germline CDR1 and CDR2 sequences are ENHRY and SYGVKD. The CDR3 totals 14 residues.

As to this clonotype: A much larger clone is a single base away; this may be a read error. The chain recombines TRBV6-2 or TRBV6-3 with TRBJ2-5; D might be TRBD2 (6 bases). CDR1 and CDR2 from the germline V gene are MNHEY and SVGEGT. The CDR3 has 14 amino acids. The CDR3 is CASSYWGVQGTQYF. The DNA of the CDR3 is TGTGCCAGCAGTTACTGGGGGGTCCAAGGGACCCAGTACTTC.

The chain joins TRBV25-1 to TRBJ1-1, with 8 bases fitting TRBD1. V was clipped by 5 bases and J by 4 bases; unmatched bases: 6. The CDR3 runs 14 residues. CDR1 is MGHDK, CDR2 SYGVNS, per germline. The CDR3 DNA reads TGTGCCAGCAGTTCGACAGGGGAAGCCACTGAAGCTTTCTTT. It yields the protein CASSSTGEATEAFF. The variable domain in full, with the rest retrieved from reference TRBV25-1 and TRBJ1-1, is EADIYQTPRYLVIGTGKKITLECSQTMGHDKMYWYQQDPGMELHLIHYSYGVNSTEKGDLSSESTVSRIRTEHFPLTLESARPSHTSQYLCASSSTGEATEAFFGQGTRLTVV.

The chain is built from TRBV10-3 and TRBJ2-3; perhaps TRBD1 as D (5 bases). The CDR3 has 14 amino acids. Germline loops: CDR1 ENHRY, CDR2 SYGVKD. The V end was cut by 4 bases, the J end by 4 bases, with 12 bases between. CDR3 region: CAISGGSLADTQYF. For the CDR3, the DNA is TGTGCCATCAGTGGGGGCAGTTTAGCAGATACGCAGTATTTT.

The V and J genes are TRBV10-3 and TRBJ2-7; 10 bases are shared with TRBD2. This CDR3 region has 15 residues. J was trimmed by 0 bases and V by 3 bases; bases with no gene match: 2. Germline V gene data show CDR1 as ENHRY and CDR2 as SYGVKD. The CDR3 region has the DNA TGTGCCATCAGTGATGTAGCGGGGGGCTCCTACGAGCAGTACTTC. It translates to CAISDVAGGSYEQYF.

The CDR3 DNA sequence: TGTGCCATCAGCGACAGGGGGCGAAAGGGGAATGGCTACACCTTC. The encoded protein is CAISDRGRKGNGYTF. The chain combines TRBV10-3 with TRBJ1-2, with 10 bases lining up with TRBD1. The CDR3 is 15 residues long. Trimming cost V 6 bases and J 6 bases; bases outside gene matches: 10. Germline V gene data show CDR1 as ENHRY and CDR2 as SYGVKD.

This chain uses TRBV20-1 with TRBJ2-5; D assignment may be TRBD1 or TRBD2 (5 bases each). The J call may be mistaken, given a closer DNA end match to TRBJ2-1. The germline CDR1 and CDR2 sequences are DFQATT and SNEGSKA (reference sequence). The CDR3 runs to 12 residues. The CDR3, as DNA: TGCAGTGCTGGGACCAAGCAAGAGACCCAGTTCTTC. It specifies CSAGTKQETQFF.

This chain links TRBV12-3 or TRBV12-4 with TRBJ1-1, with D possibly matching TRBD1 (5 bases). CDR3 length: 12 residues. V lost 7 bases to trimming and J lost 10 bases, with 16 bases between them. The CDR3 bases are TGTGCCAGCACCTTCCGGCCGGGGGGAGCTTTCTTT. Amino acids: CASTFRPGGAFF.

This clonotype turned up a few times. Here the CDR3 DNA reads TGTGCCAGCAGTCACCAATCCCGGACTAGCCTTAAGTTCTTC. Translated: CASSHQSRTSLKFF. The chain uses TRBV12-3 or TRBV12-4 and TRBJ2-1; TRBD2 matches at 8 bases. The ends lost 5 bases at V and 14 bases at J; junction bases unmatched: 14. The CDR3 is 14 amino acids.

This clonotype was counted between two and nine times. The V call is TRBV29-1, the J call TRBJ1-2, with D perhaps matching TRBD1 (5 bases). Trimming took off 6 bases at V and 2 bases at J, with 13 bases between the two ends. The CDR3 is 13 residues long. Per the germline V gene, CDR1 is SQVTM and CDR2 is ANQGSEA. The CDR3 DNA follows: TGCAGCGTATCCGGCAGGGTGAACTATGGCTACACCTTC. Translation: CSVSGRVNYGYTF. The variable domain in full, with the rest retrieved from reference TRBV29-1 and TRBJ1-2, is SAVISQKPSRDICQRGTSLTIQCQVDSQVTMMFWYRQQPGQSLTLIATANQGSEATYESGFVIDKFPISRPNLTFSTLTVSNMSPEDSSIYLCSVSGRVNYGYTFGSGTRLTVV.

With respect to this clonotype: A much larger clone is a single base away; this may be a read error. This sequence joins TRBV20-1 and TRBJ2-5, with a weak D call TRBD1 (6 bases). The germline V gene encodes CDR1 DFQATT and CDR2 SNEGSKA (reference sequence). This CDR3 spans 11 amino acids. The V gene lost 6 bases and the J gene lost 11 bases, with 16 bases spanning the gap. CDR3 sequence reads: CSARGIDEQYF. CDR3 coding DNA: TGCAGTGCGAGGGGGATCGATGAGCAGTACTTC.

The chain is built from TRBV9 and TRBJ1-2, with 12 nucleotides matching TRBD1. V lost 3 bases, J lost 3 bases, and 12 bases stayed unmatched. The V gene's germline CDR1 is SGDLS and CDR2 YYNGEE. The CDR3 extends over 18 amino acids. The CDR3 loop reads CASSDSGTGGGHHYGYTF. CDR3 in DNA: TGTGCCAGCAGCGACTCCGGGACAGGGGGCGGCCACCACTATGGCTACACCTTC.

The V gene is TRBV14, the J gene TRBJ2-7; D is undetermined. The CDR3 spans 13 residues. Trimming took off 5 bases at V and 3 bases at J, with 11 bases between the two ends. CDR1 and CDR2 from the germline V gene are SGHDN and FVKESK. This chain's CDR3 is CASSADTSYEQYF. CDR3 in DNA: TGTGCCAGCAGCGCCGACACGAGCTACGAGCAGTACTTC.

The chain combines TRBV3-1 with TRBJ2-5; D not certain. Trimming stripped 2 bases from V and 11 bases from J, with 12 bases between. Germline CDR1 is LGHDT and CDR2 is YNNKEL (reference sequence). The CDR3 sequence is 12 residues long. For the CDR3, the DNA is TGTGCCAGCAGCCAATCGGGTAAGGAGCAGTACTTC. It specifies CASSQSGKEQYF.

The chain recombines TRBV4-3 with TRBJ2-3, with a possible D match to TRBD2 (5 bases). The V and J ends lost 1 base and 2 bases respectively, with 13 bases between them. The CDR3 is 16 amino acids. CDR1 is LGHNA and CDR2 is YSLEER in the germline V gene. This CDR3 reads CASSQGLSGYTDTQYF. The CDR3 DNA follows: TGCGCCAGCAGCCAAGGGCTAAGCGGTTACACAGATACGCAGTATTTT.

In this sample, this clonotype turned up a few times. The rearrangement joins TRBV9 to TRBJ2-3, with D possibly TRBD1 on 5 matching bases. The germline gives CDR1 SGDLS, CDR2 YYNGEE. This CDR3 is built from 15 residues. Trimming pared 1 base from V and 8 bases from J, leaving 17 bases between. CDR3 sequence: CASSVSWGERGTQYF. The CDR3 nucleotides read TGTGCCAGCAGCGTATCGTGGGGTGAAAGGGGTACGCAGTATTTT. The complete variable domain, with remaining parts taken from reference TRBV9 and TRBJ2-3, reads DSGVTQTPKHLITATGQRVTLRCSPRSGDLSVYWYQQSLDQGLQFLIQYYNGEERAKGNILERFSAQQFPDLHSELNLSSLELGDSALYFCASSVSWGERGTQYFGPGTRLTVL.

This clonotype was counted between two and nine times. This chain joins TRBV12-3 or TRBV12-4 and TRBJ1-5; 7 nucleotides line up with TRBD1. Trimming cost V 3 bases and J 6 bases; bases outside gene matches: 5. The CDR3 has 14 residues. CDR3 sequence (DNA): TGTGCCAGCAGTTTCGCAGGGGACAGTCAGCCCCAGCATTTT. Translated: CASSFAGDSQPQHF.